The 10 T cell receptor beta chains presented below share a single source sample, sequenced in a study of STAT3 mutations in large granular lymphocyte leukemia. Findings and limits, study-wide: Every T-LGLL patient had at least one immunodominant TCRbeta clonotype.

Libraries were prepared by immunoSEQ multiplex PCR; TCRdb keeps only in-frame clonotypes and omits some of them. The repertoire includes 1,500 to 2,000 clones, roughly 57% of them detected once, and approximately 68% sits in the top ten. No antigen is known for these receptors. The sequencing sample was made of peripheral blood mononuclear cells. The receptors here all came from a man between 60 and 75 years old with T-cell large granular lymphocyte leukemia. Some clones in this sample may be carry-over from other donors' samples.

The chain employs TRBV2 and TRBJ1-5; no reliable D call. The CDR3 contains 15 residues. The V gene lost 2 bases and the J gene lost 3 bases, with 11 bases spanning the gap. Germline-derived CDR1 and CDR2 are SNHLY and FYNNEI. CDR3 in DNA: TGTGCCAGCAGTGAACGTTCGCAGCCCAATCAGCCCCAGCATTTT. Protein product: CASSERSQPNQPQHF.

V gene TRBV19 combines with J gene TRBJ1-2; D may be TRBD1 (6 bases). Trimming stripped 7 bases from V and 4 bases from J, with 16 bases between. The CDR3 sequence is 14 residues long. Germline CDR1 and CDR2: LNHDA and SQIVND (reference sequence). The CDR3, as DNA: TGTGCCAGTAATCGGGACACCCGATCCTATGGCTACACCTTC. Its translation is CASNRDTRSYGYTF.

A few counts support this clone. The V gene is TRBV30, the J gene TRBJ2-7, with D possibly matching TRBD1 (6 bases). The germline CDR1 and CDR2 sequences are GTSNPN and SVGIG (reference sequence). V dropped 0 bases and J dropped 2 bases, with 14 bases sitting between them. The CDR3 spans 15 residues. This chain's CDR3 is CAWSVSLGAPYEQYF. CDR3 nucleotides: TGTGCCTGGAGTGTATCGTTGGGGGCTCCCTACGAGCAGTACTTC.

The chain is built from TRBV5-4 and TRBJ2-3; 7 nucleotides match TRBD2. This CDR3 has 14 residues. J lost 2 bases, V lost 3 bases, and 3 bases had no gene match. Germline V gene lookup returns CDR1 SGHNT and CDR2 YYREEE (reference sequence). The CDR3 spells CASSWGGYTDTQYF. The CDR3 DNA is TGTGCCAGCAGCTGGGGGGGATACACAGATACGCAGTATTTT.

The V call is TRBV9, the J call TRBJ2-3; D is perhaps TRBD2 (7 bases). Germline loops: CDR1 SGDLS, CDR2 YYNGEE. Trimming shortened V by 2 bases and J by 5 bases, and 12 bases separated the two germline ends. The CDR3 is made up of 14 amino acids. Here the CDR3 DNA reads TGTGCCAGCAGCGTTGGGGGGGCAGGAGATACGCAGTATTTT. It is translated as CASSVGGAGDTQYF.

This clone was seen a single time. The chain employs TRBV18 and TRBJ1-1, with D unresolved. Germline lookup yields CDR1 KGHSH and CDR2 LQKENI. The CDR3 sequence is 14 residues long. The V and J ends lost 3 bases and 1 base respectively, with 9 bases between them. The CDR3 nucleotides read TGTGCCAGCTCACCCCTTAACGGGAACACTGAAGCTTTCTTT. Encoded protein: CASSPLNGNTEAFF.

The chain links TRBV7-2 to TRBJ2-7, with TRBD2 identical over 8 bases. Germline V gene data show CDR1 as SGHTA and CDR2 as FQGNSA. The CDR3 loop spans 14 amino acids. Trimming removed 2 bases from V and 7 bases from J; junction bases left unmatched: 7. The CDR3 coding sequence is TGTGCCAGCAGCTTAAAGAGAAGCGGGGGAGAGCAGTACTTC. This gives the protein CASSLKRSGGEQYF. Looking up the rest from reference TRBV7-2 and TRBJ2-7 gives the full variable domain: GAGVSQSPSNKVTEKGKDVELRCDPISGHTALYWYRQSLGQGLEFLIYFQGNSAPDKSGLPSDRFSAERTGGSVSTLTIQRTQQEDSAVYLCASSLKRSGGEQYFGPGTRLTVT.

The DNA for the CDR3 is TGTGCCAGCAGTTGGCGAGGTCTCCACTTT. This sequence encodes CASSWRGLHF. This chain connects TRBV2 to TRBJ1-6; no reliable D call. Germline V CDR1 and CDR2: SNHLY, FYNNEI. CDR3 size: 10 residues. V lost 5 bases and J lost 16, with 9 bases in between.

The rearrangement joins TRBV30 to TRBJ2-5; weak D call: TRBD1 (6 bases). Germline lookup yields CDR1 GTSNPN and CDR2 SVGIG (reference sequence). V was clipped by 2 bases and J by 2 bases, with 12 bases between them. The CDR3 has 14 residues. The CDR3 region has the DNA TGTGCCTGGAGTCAAACAGGGCTACAAGAGACCCAGTACTTC. It is translated as CAWSQTGLQETQYF. Drawing the rest from reference TRBV30 and TRBJ2-5, the complete variable domain is SQTIHQWPATLVQPVGSPLSLECTVEGTSNPNLYWYRQAAGRGLQLLFYSVGIGQISSEVPQNLSASRPQDRQFILSSKKLLLSDSGFYLCAWSQTGLQETQYFGPGTRLLVL.

In its sample, this clone was seen a few times. This CDR3 reads CASGLDRGEQYF. The CDR3, as DNA: TGTGCTAGTGGTTTGGACCGGGGCGAGCAGTACTTC. J is TRBJ2-7 and V is TRBV12-5, with D possibly TRBD2 on 5 matching bases. This CDR3 is 12 amino acids long. Trimming stripped 1 base from V and 6 bases from J, with 7 bases between. Germline assignment: CDR1 LGHNT and CDR2 FRNRAP.